This entry lists 27 T cell receptor beta chains sequenced from one sample in a study of blood T cells in healthy people across ages. Using a J-beta primer mix together with a sample-barcoded 5' primer, a second PCR was run for roughly 7 to 11 cycles. MiXCR, run by TCRdb on the 5' RACE reads, gives a single entry per CDR3 protein. The sample includes about a million distinct CDR3 sequences, roughly 52% of them seen just once. Sequenced input: blood. The receptors here all came from a man under 40 in good health.

The chain combines TRBV21-1 with TRBJ2-3. TRBV21-1 is tagged as a pseudogene. The CDR3 is 13 residues long. CDR3: CASTKGLNVTQYF. For the CDR3, the DNA is TGTGCCAGCACCAAAGGACTCAATGTTACGCAGTATTTT.

This clonotype was seen only once. The V call is TRBV10-3, the J call TRBJ2-1, with D maybe TRBD1 (5 bases). Trimming stripped 0 bases from V and 10 bases from J, with 16 bases between. This CDR3 has 15 amino acids. Germline values: CDR1 ENHRY, CDR2 SYGVKD. The CDR3 protein is CAISESGQTLGEQFF. For the CDR3, the DNA is TGTGCCATCAGTGAGTCGGGGCAAACTTTGGGGGAGCAGTTCTTC.

The V gene is TRBV12-3 or TRBV12-4, the J gene TRBJ2-5; 9 nucleotides match TRBD2. Trimming cost V 9 bases and J 3 bases; bases outside gene matches: 5. The CDR3 covers 13 residues. Written as DNA, the CDR3 is TGTGCCAGTACTTTAGCGGGGGAAGAGACCCAGTACTTC. It translates to CASTLAGEETQYF.

The table lists this clonotype with a few counts. V is TRBV6-2 or TRBV6-3 and J is TRBJ2-1, with a tentative D call TRBD2 (5 bases). Germline-derived CDR1 and CDR2 are MNHEY and SVGEGT. V lost 5 bases to trimming and J lost 6 bases, with 17 bases between them. This CDR3 region has 15 residues. The CDR3 protein is CASSNGVVGGNEQFF. For the CDR3, the DNA is TGTGCCAGCAGTAACGGGGTGGTGGGTGGCAATGAGCAGTTCTTC.

This chain links TRBV2 with TRBJ2-7, with 8 bases that match TRBD2. Germline trimming cut 7 bases from V and 3 bases from J; bases unmatched to any gene: 2. Per the germline V gene, CDR1 is SNHLY and CDR2 is FYNNEI. There are 12 residues in the CDR3. CDR3 DNA sequence: TGTGCCAGCACTAGCGGGCTCTACGAGCAGTACTTC. Amino acid sequence: CASTSGLYEQYF.

The rearrangement links TRBV7-2 to TRBJ2-1; 8 bases are shared with TRBD2. Per the germline V gene, CDR1 is SGHTA and CDR2 is FQGNSA. The CDR3 has 17 residues. The V gene end was trimmed by 5 bases and the J gene end by 5 bases; junction bases not matched to a gene: 14. CDR3 protein: CASSPGGQIGRNNEQFF. CDR3 nucleotide sequence: TGTGCCAGCAGCCCGGGGGGGCAAATAGGAAGGAACAATGAGCAGTTCTTC.

This clonotype was observed a few times. The chain employs TRBV7-2 and TRBJ2-1; no clear D gene. V was trimmed by 5 bases and J by 6 bases, leaving 17 bases between them. CDR3 size: 15 residues. Germline V gives CDR1 SGHTA, CDR2 FQGNSA. CDR3 DNA: TGTGCCAGCAGCCCCTCGTGGGATTCTCGCAATGAGCAGTTCTTC. Protein sequence: CASSPSWDSRNEQFF.

The chain has TRBV21-1 and TRBJ2-7; the table assigns TRBD1, which was not confirmed against the DNA. TRBV21-1 is classified as a pseudogene. The CDR3 sequence is 16 residues long. CDR3 in DNA: TGTGCCAGCAGCAAAGAACGGACGGTCGCCCCCTACGAGCAGTACTTC. It codes for CASSKERTVAPYEQYF.

V gene TRBV7-9 combines with J gene TRBJ2-3, with TRBD2 matching over 10 bases. The ends lost 1 base at V and 3 bases at J; junction bases unmatched: 4. Looked up from germline, CDR1 is SEHNR and CDR2 is FQNEAQ (reference sequence). This CDR3 spans 16 amino acids. DNA for the CDR3: TGTGCCAGCAGCTTAGTTAGCGGGGGGAATACAGATACGCAGTATTTT. Translating gives CASSLVSGGNTDTQYF.

This sequence joins TRBV5-5 and TRBJ1-1; 9 bases map to TRBD1. Per germline, CDR1 SGHKS and CDR2 YYEKEE (reference sequence). CDR3 size: 16 residues. V was pared by 5 bases and J by 2 bases, with 10 bases of the junction left unmatched. The CDR3 bases are TGTGCCAGCAGTATGATCCCGGGACAGGGAAACACTGAAGCTTTCTTT. Its protein is CASSMIPGQGNTEAFF.

The rearrangement joins TRBV24-1 to TRBJ2-1; 10 positions match TRBD1. CDR3 length: 15 amino acids. Germline trimming cut 8 bases from V and 11 bases from J; bases unmatched to any gene: 14. Germline V CDR1 and CDR2: KGHDR, SFDVKD. CDR3 bases: TGTGCCACCAAACCCGGGACAGGGGTTTGGAATAAGCAGTTCTTC. Its protein is CATKPGTGVWNKQFF.

The CDR3 DNA sequence: TGCAGTGAGCTGACGGTCCTTGAAGATACGCAGTATTTT. As protein: CSELTVLEDTQYF. The chain is built from TRBV20-1 and TRBJ2-3; D not resolved. Germline V CDR1 and CDR2: DFQATT, SNEGSKA (reference sequence). Trimming took off 7 bases at V and 5 bases at J, with 16 bases between the two ends. This CDR3 is built from 13 residues.

The chain joins TRBV5-1 to TRBJ1-1, with 11 bases identical to TRBD1. The CDR3 has 14 residues. Germline trimming cut 10 bases from V and 1 base from J; bases unmatched to any gene: 6. Germline V gene sequence: CDR1 SGHRS, CDR2 YFSETQ. CDR3 DNA: TGCGCCGCCAGCGGACAGGGGGCGAACACTGAAGCTTTCTTT. Translating it yields CAASGQGANTEAFF. Drawing the rest from reference TRBV5-1 and TRBJ1-1, the complete variable domain is KAGVTQTPRYLIKTRGQQVTLSCSPISGHRSVSWYQQTPGQGLQFLFEYFSETQRNKGNFPGRFSGRQFSNSRSEMNVSTLELGDSALYLCAASGQGANTEAFFGQGTRLTVV.

The gene calls are TRBV11-1 and TRBJ1-5; D may be TRBD1 (5 bases). Trimming stripped 4 bases from V and 4 bases from J, with 11 bases between. The germline gives CDR1 SGHAT, CDR2 FQDESV (reference sequence). The CDR3 consists of 14 residues. Here the CDR3 reads CASSSGRQNQPQHF. CDR3 bases: TGTGCCAGCAGCTCGGGACGGCAAAATCAGCCCCAGCATTTT.

This clonotype has just a few counts. The chain recombines TRBV20-1 with TRBJ2-1, with D maybe TRBD2 (7 bases). Trimming cost V 6 bases and J 8 bases, with 14 bases left between them. The CDR3 is 12 amino acids. Germline values: CDR1 DFQATT, CDR2 SNEGSKA (reference sequence). The CDR3, as DNA: TGCAGTGCCACGGGGGGCCGGTATGAGCAGTTCTTC. Translated, it gives CSATGGRYEQFF.

This chain connects TRBV7-9 to TRBJ2-1; no clear D gene. The germline V and J ends were trimmed by 7 bases and 0 bases, with 7 bases remaining between them. CDR1 is SEHNR, CDR2 FQNEAQ, per germline (reference sequence). This CDR3 region has 13 residues. The CDR3 loop reads CASIRSSYNEQFF. The DNA of the CDR3 is TGTGCCAGCATACGATCCTCCTACAATGAGCAGTTCTTC.

The chain links TRBV12-3 or TRBV12-4 to TRBJ2-7; maybe TRBD2 (5 bases). Trimming stripped 8 bases from V and 3 bases from J, with 17 bases between. The CDR3 is 14 amino acids. In DNA, the CDR3 is TGTGCCAGCGGGTCTTCGGCGGGCTACTACGAGCAGTACTTC. Its translation is CASGSSAGYYEQYF.

The chain uses TRBV29-1 and TRBJ1-2; 7 bases agree with TRBD1. Per the germline V gene, CDR1 is SQVTM and CDR2 is ANQGSEA. The CDR3 consists of 14 residues. J was trimmed by 5 bases and V by 3 bases; bases with no gene match: 9. Written as DNA, the CDR3 is TGCAGCGTTGACAATTGGACAGGAGATTATGGCTACACCTTC. Its protein product is CSVDNWTGDYGYTF.

This clonotype was seen a single time. The rearrangement uses TRBV12-3 or TRBV12-4 and TRBJ2-2, with D maybe TRBD2 (6 bases). The CDR3 has 18 residues. The V end was cut by 3 bases, the J end by 3 bases, with 20 bases between. The DNA for the CDR3 is TGTGCCAGCAGTTTTTCCCGGGGGACTGTCGGTGACACCGGGGAGCTGTTTTTT. Its protein product is CASSFSRGTVGDTGELFF.

The rearrangement uses TRBV6-5 and TRBJ1-6, with 9 positions matching TRBD1. V shed 0 bases and J 9 bases; nucleotides not matched to a gene: 3. Germline V lookup: CDR1 MNHEY, CDR2 SVGAGI. This CDR3 has 15 amino acids. As DNA, the CDR3 is TGTGCCAGCAGTTACTCGGGGACAGGGAGTTCACCCCTCCACTTT. Its translation is CASSYSGTGSSPLHF.

The chain links TRBV4-2 to TRBJ2-1; either TRBD1 or TRBD2 may fit D (6 bases each). The germline V gene has CDR1 LGHNA and CDR2 YNFKEQ. This CDR3 is 15 amino acids long. V was cut by 4 bases and J by 2 bases, with 12 bases left in between. CDR3 loop: CASSRGAGPYNEQFF. The CDR3 nucleotides are TGTGCCAGCAGCCGGGGGGCGGGGCCCTACAATGAGCAGTTCTTC.

This rearrangement joins TRBV29-1 to TRBJ1-2; 8 nucleotides agree with TRBD1. Losses at the gene ends were 1 base for V and 7 bases for J; bases not matched to a gene: 5. CDR3 size: 13 residues. Germline lookup yields CDR1 SQVTM and CDR2 ANQGSEA. The chain's CDR3 is CSVEGQGASGYTF. The CDR3 DNA follows: TGCAGCGTTGAAGGGCAGGGGGCAAGTGGCTACACCTTC.

This clonotype has only a few counts. The chain carries TRBV7-9 and TRBJ2-5; no clear D. V lost 8 bases and J lost 11, with 12 bases in between. The CDR3 sequence is 10 residues long. Germline CDR1 reads SEHNR; CDR2 reads FQNEAQ (reference sequence). This chain's CDR3 is CASGEEQQYF. The CDR3 DNA reads TGTGCCAGCGGGGAAGAACAGCAGTACTTC.

The chain carries TRBV18 and TRBJ2-3, with D maybe TRBD2 (5 bases). Trimming pared 3 bases from V and 0 bases from J, leaving 13 bases between. The length of the CDR3 is 16 residues. The germline CDR1 and CDR2 sequences are KGHSH and LQKENI. The CDR3 nucleotides read TGTGCCAGCTCACCGGCGGGTGCAGTTAGCACAGATACGCAGTATTTT. This translates into CASSPAGAVSTDTQYF.

This clonotype was picked up a small number of times. V gene TRBV9 combines with J gene TRBJ2-2; the D is unclear. The germline V gene encodes CDR1 SGDLS and CDR2 YYNGEE. CDR3 length: 15 amino acids. V lost 1 base to trimming and J lost 1 base, with 8 bases between them. The CDR3 DNA is TGTGCCAGCAGCGTATTGGCAGGGAACACCGGGGAGCTGTTTTTT. This encodes CASSVLAGNTGELFF.

The chain couples TRBV12-3 or TRBV12-4 to TRBJ1-2; D is unclear. Trimming left V 6 bases short and J 7 bases short, with 12 bases between. CDR3 length: 12 residues. CDR3 protein: CASSPPVGGYTF. The CDR3 DNA is TGTGCCAGCAGCCCCCCCGTGGGTGGCTACACCTTC.

The V gene is TRBV6-1, the J gene TRBJ1-5, with D perhaps TRBD1 (5 bases). This CDR3 has 14 residues. CDR1 is MNHNS and CDR2 is SASEGT in the germline V gene. The germline V and J ends were trimmed by 4 bases and 8 bases, with 15 bases remaining between them. CDR3 sequence: CASSGGDGFKPQHF. In DNA form, the CDR3 reads TGTGCCAGCAGTGGGGGGGACGGTTTTAAGCCCCAGCATTTT.